Listed here are 5 T cell receptor beta chains from one sample, sequenced in a study of cytomegalovirus exposure and HLA in healthy donors. The PCR employed 60 Vbeta primers together with 13 Jbeta primers. Sequenced by immunoSEQ multiplex PCR; TCRdb stores in-frame clones only, minus some. The data show approximately 46,000 clones, 72% seen once. Source material: PBMCs. These receptors came from a man aged 25-45 years in good health and CMV-seronegative.

This CDR3 reads CASSEIAGVSYNEQFF. The DNA for the CDR3 is TGTGCCAGCTCCGAGATAGCGGGAGTCTCCTACAATGAGCAGTTCTTC. The V call is TRBV18, the J call TRBJ2-1, with 9 bases matching TRBD2. This CDR3 has 16 amino acids. The germline V gene encodes CDR1 KGHSH and CDR2 LQKENI. Unmatched junction bases numbered 6, after V lost 6 bases and J lost 0 bases.

This clone was seen a few times. The gene calls are TRBV29-1 and TRBJ2-7, with 8 bases aligning to TRBD2. CDR3 size: 13 residues. Germline V CDR1 and CDR2: SQVTM, ANQGSEA. The V gene end was trimmed by 5 bases and the J gene end by 4 bases; junction bases not matched to a gene: 7. In DNA, the CDR3 is TGCAGCGTTAAGACTAGCGTGAGATACGAGCAGTACTTC. Its protein is CSVKTSVRYEQYF.

This clone was seen only a few times. This rearrangement joins TRBV5-1 to TRBJ2-7; D uncertain. The germline V gene encodes CDR1 SGHRS and CDR2 YFSETQ. Trimming shortened V by 3 bases and J by 2 bases, and 9 bases separated the two germline ends. The CDR3 covers 13 residues. The CDR3 region is CASSYDTTYEQYF. The CDR3 nucleotides are TGCGCCAGCAGCTATGACACCACCTACGAGCAGTACTTC. The full variable domain, its missing parts supplied by reference TRBV5-1 and TRBJ2-7, is KAGVTQTPRYLIKTRGQQVTLSCSPISGHRSVSWYQQTPGQGLQFLFEYFSETQRNKGNFPGRFSGRQFSNSRSEMNVSTLELGDSALYLCASSYDTTYEQYFGPGTRLTVT.

The genes are TRBV19 and TRBJ2-1, with 10 bases that match TRBD2. Germline V gene sequence: CDR1 LNHDA, CDR2 SQIVND (reference sequence). This CDR3 contains 16 residues. V was clipped by 1 base and J by 0 bases; unmatched bases: 0. CDR3 residues: CASSIASGSSYNEQFF. The CDR3 coding sequence is TGTGCCAGTAGTATAGCTAGCGGGAGCTCCTACAATGAGCAGTTCTTC.

The V call is TRBV18, the J call TRBJ2-7, with 8 positions matching TRBD1. This CDR3 is 14 amino acids long. The V gene's germline CDR1 is KGHSH and CDR2 LQKENI. The V gene end was trimmed by 3 bases and the J gene end by 5 bases; junction bases not matched to a gene: 6. Here the CDR3 DNA reads TGTGCCAGCTCACCCAGGGGGCATTTCAACGAGCAGTACTTC. Translation: CASSPRGHFNEQYF.